A selection of T cell receptor beta chains follows, all from one sample in a study of response to subunit inactivated influenza vaccine. TCRdb reprocessed the RT-PCR reads via MiXCR and lists one record per CDR3 protein. The sample lists approximately 530,000 distinct CDR3 sequences, 13% occurring once. The material was PBMCs from blood, obtained about 40 days after vaccination. Receptors were obtained from a man aged 45 to 65 who received an inactivated influenza vaccine. The CDR3 runs from the conserved cysteine through the conserved F or W. Each record gives: clone size, J gene, D gene, V gene, CDR3 DNA, CDR3 protein. A D gene is named only where the DNA matches it firmly. Clone size is given for some rows only: seen once, a few or many times, or a class if the clone is expanded.

many,TRBJ1-1,TRBD1,TRBV29-1,TGCAGCGTTGGCGACAGGGGGGGAGTCACTGAAGCTTTCTTT,CSVGDRGGVTEAFF
NA,TRBJ1-4,NA,TRBV7-2,TGTGCCAGCAGCAGGGACACTGTGGCAACTAATGAAAAACTGTTTTTT,CASSRDTVATNEKLFF
NA,TRBJ1-3,TRBD1,TRBV4-3,TGCGCCAGCAGCCGAGGGGACAGACTCTCTGGAAACACCATATATTTT,CASSRGDRLSGNTIYF
NA,TRBJ2-2,NA,TRBV10-3,TGTGCCATCAGTGTTCTGGGGGCTGGCACCGGGGAGCTGTTTTTT,CAISVLGAGTGELFF
many,TRBJ2-1,NA,TRBV24-1,TGTGCCACCAGTGGACGGAACTCCTACAATGAGCAGTTCTTC,CATSGRNSYNEQFF
NA,TRBJ2-3,NA,TRBV12-3/TRBV12-4,TGTGCCAGCAGGCCTGCGGGGCGGGGCACAGATACGCAGTATTTT,CASRPAGRGTDTQYF
NA,TRBJ2-5,TRBD1,TRBV2,TGTGCCACCGCACCGGGACAGGACCAAGAGACCCAGTACTTC,CATAPGQDQETQYF
many,TRBJ2-7,NA,TRBV5-1,TGCGCCAGCAGCTTCGGGCCATCGGGGGAATACGAGCAGTACTTC,CASSFGPSGEYEQYF
NA,TRBJ2-3,NA,TRBV11-3,TGTGCCAGCAGCCCGGGACTTGGGAGCATAGATACGCAGTATTTT,CASSPGLGSIDTQYF
few,TRBJ1-1,NA,TRBV5-1,TGCGCCAGCAGCTTGAGGGGACCGTTGAACACTGAAGCTTTCTTT,CASSLRGPLNTEAFF
NA,TRBJ2-4,TRBD2,TRBV6-2/TRBV6-3,TGTGCCAGCAGTTATTTCGGGACTAGCGGTCCCGGGAACATTCAGTACTTC,CASSYFGTSGPGNIQYF
NA,TRBJ2-7,NA,TRBV12-3/TRBV12-4,TGTGCCAGCAGTTTAGCGCCCAAAAACTCCTACGAGCAGTACTTC,CASSLAPKNSYEQYF
NA,TRBJ2-3,NA,TRBV7-8,TGTGCCAGCACCTCGGGACTCCTCGGCGGCACGCAGTATTTT,CASTSGLLGGTQYF
NA,TRBJ2-3,TRBD2,TRBV3-1,TGTGCCAGCAGCCAGCACCTAGCGGGAGGGTATGATACGCAGTATTTT,CASSQHLAGGYDTQYF
few,TRBJ2-7,TRBD2,TRBV20-1,TGCAGTGCTAAAGGACTAGCGGGATCAAACGAGCAGTACTTC,CSAKGLAGSNEQYF
NA,TRBJ2-7,NA,TRBV12-3/TRBV12-4,TGTGCCAGCAGTCCCCCGACCGCTCGAAACTACGAGCAGTACTTC,CASSPPTARNYEQYF
few,TRBJ2-7,NA,TRBV20-1,TGCAGTGCTAGGAGTCGCGGGGTTTCGGCCTACGAGCAGTACTTC,CSARSRGVSAYEQYF
NA,TRBJ2-7,NA,TRBV5-1,TGCGCCAGCAGCTCCTTCGGGCCCTACGAGCAGTACTTC,CASSSFGPYEQYF
many,TRBJ1-3,NA,TRBV7-6,TGTGCCAGCAGCTTACAACAGGGTGCCCACTCTGGAAACACCATATATTTT,CASSLQQGAHSGNTIYF
many,TRBJ2-1,NA,TRBV30,TGTGCCTGGACCCCTCCAGGGGCCTTGGATGAGCAGTTCTTC,CAWTPPGALDEQFF
few,TRBJ2-7,NA,TRBV29-1,TGCAGCGTTGCGGGGTGGGAGCGGCACGAGCAGTACTTC,CSVAGWERHEQYF
once,TRBJ2-2,NA,TRBV7-9,TGTGCCAGCAGCTTAGGTCTCCGCACCGGGGAGCTGTTTTTT,CASSLGLRTGELFF
NA,TRBJ2-2,NA,TRBV7-2,TGTGCCAGCACCGGACAAGCGAACACCGGGGAGCTGTTTTTT,CASTGQANTGELFF
NA,TRBJ2-7,TRBD2,TRBV6-1,TGTGCCAGCAGTGGGACTAGCGGGGGCTACTCCTACGAGCAGTACTTC,CASSGTSGGYSYEQYF
NA,TRBJ2-7,NA,TRBV2,TGTGCCAGCAGTTCCCCCAGCGGGCGCTCCTACGAGCAGTACTTC,CASSSPSGRSYEQYF
few,TRBJ2-1,TRBD1,TRBV6-1,TGTGCCAGCAGGGGACAGGGGGCCCGCAATGAGCAGTTCTTC,CASRGQGARNEQFF
NA,TRBJ2-3,NA,TRBV5-1,TGCGCCAGCAGCTTGGAACAGGGAGATACGCAGTATTTT,CASSLEQGDTQYF
NA,TRBJ2-5,NA,TRBV2,TGTGCCAGCAGTGAAGGCAGGGAGGAGACCCAGTACTTC,CASSEGREETQYF
few,TRBJ2-7,TRBD1,TRBV5-6,TGTGCCAGCAGCTGGGGACAGGGATCCATCTACGAGCAGTACTTC,CASSWGQGSIYEQYF
many,TRBJ2-3,TRBD1,TRBV5-1,TGCGCCAGCAGCTCCCAGACAGGGACATTCTCCACAGATACGCAGTATTTT,CASSSQTGTFSTDTQYF
few,TRBJ2-2,NA,TRBV9,TGTGCCAGCAGCGTAGGAGGAGTCACCGGGGAGCTGTTTTTT,CASSVGGVTGELFF
NA,TRBJ2-1,TRBD1,TRBV7-6,TGTGCCAGCAGCCCGGGACAGGGCGGTTTGCAGTTCTTC,CASSPGQGGLQFF
NA,TRBJ2-1,NA,TRBV6-2/TRBV6-3,TGTGCCAGCAGTTACTCGAGTTCAGGGTACAGCTCCTACAATGAGCAGTTCTTC,CASSYSSSGYSSYNEQFF
few,TRBJ2-7,NA,TRBV20-1,TGCAGTGCTGAACCGGGACCCGGCTACGAGCAGTACTTC,CSAEPGPGYEQYF
few,TRBJ2-3,NA,TRBV28,TGTGCCAGCAGTTTGACGCCATATACGCAGTATTTT,CASSLTPYTQYF
few,TRBJ2-1,NA,TRBV5-5,TGTGCCAGCAGCGGCGGGGTTGGCAACTACAATGAGCAGTTCTTC,CASSGGVGNYNEQFF
NA,TRBJ1-2,NA,TRBV28,TGTGCCAGCAGTTTCATGGTTGTTGGCTACACCTTC,CASSFMVVGYTF
few,TRBJ1-6,TRBD1,TRBV14,TGTGCCAGCAGCCCCGGGACAGGACGTAATTCACCCCTCCACTTT,CASSPGTGRNSPLHF
NA,TRBJ2-5,NA,TRBV20-1,TGCAGTGCTAGTGGGGTACAGGGACAAGAGACCCAGTACTTC,CSASGVQGQETQYF
many,TRBJ2-7,NA,TRBV14,TGTGCCAGCAGCCAAGGTCGGGAGCAGTACTTC,CASSQGREQYF
NA,TRBJ2-2,NA,TRBV7-9,TGTGCCAGCAGCCGGGGCTGGGAAAACACCGGGGAGCTGTTTTTT,CASSRGWENTGELFF
NA,TRBJ2-2,NA,TRBV3-1,TGTGCCAGCAGCCACCTAGGCACCGGGGAGCTGTTTTTT,CASSHLGTGELFF
many,TRBJ1-2,NA,TRBV20-1,TGCAGTGCTATCTCCCGGACAGTGGATGGCTACACCTTC,CSAISRTVDGYTF
NA,TRBJ2-7,NA,TRBV20-1,TGCAGTGCTAGAGGGTGGACCTACGAGCAGTACTTC,CSARGWTYEQYF
few,TRBJ2-5,TRBD2,TRBV24-1,TGTGCCACCAGTGATGGCGGGAGGGCCGACGAGACCCAGTACTTC,CATSDGGRADETQYF
NA,TRBJ2-7,TRBD2,TRBV7-2,TGTGCCAGCAGCTCTAGGACTAGCGCCTACGAGCAGTACTTC,CASSSRTSAYEQYF
many,TRBJ2-2,NA,TRBV29-1,TGCAGCGTTGTTGAGGGGAGCACCGGGGAGCTGTTTTTT,CSVVEGSTGELFF
many,TRBJ2-6,NA,TRBV20-1,TGCAGTGCTAGAATTAGCGGACCCTCTGGGGCCAACGTCCTGACTTTC,CSARISGPSGANVLTF
few,TRBJ1-5,TRBD1,TRBV20-1,TGCAGTGCAAGATCCGGGACAGGGGCCTCGCCCCAGCATTTT,CSARSGTGASPQHF
NA,TRBJ1-1,NA,TRBV12-3/TRBV12-4,TGTGCCAGCAGTTTATCGAGGGGAGGGAACACTGAAGCTTTCTTT,CASSLSRGGNTEAFF